This paragraph reports one T cell receptor (beta chain). The data are from a study of control samples from healthy donors and cancer patients. The table came from immunoSEQ multiplex PCR; TCRdb's copy has only in-frame clones and leaves some out. The data show about 39,000 clones, approximately 82% seen once. Per the germline V gene, CDR1 is MDHEN and CDR2 is SYDVKM. V was trimmed by 6 bases and J by 0 bases, leaving 9 bases between them. CDR3 length: 14 amino acids. The chain joins TRBV28 to TRBJ1-3; D unresolved. The sequencing sample was made of blood. The origin of this receptor is a man in his 60s in good health. CDR3 DNA: TGTGCCAGCAGGGGTGACAACTCTGGAAACACCATATATTTT. This codes for CASRGDNSGNTIYF.